This T cell receptor beta chain is drawn from a study of T cells in Graves' hyperthyroidism and ophthalmopathy. The CDR3 is 12 residues long. V was clipped by 8 bases and J by 7 bases; unmatched bases: 10. CDR1 and CDR2 from the germline V gene are DFQATT and SNEGSKA (reference sequence). Reasons for excluding patients were uncontrolled infection, other autoimmune disease, pregnancy or lactation. This clonotype was observed many times. Its specificity is not known. Study-wide points: The blood repertoire included most of the expanded thyroid clonotypes above 0.001.

Using RNA transcripts as the source, TCR beta CDR3 regions were amplified. Carried out on the TCR CDR3, a first-round RT-PCR used the HTBI primer set. Using its own MiXCR run on the multiplex PCR reads, TCRdb lists one record per CDR3 protein. The profile covers roughly 510,000 distinct CDR3 sequences, with 40% to 55% appearing a single time and 44% taken by the ten largest. The chain employs TRBV20-1 and TRBJ2-7; 8 bases map to TRBD2. The material sequenced was peripheral blood or thyroid tissue (not recorded which). This sequence was found in an adult woman with Graves' disease, either hyperthyroidism or ophthalmopathy (not recorded which). The CDR3 DNA reads TGCAGTCGACAGCGGGAGCTGGGGGAGCAGTACTTC. This translates into CSRQRELGEQYF.